This T cell receptor beta chain originates from a study of T-cell reconstitution after alpha-beta-depleted transplantation in children. TCRbeta library preparation incorporated unique molecular identifiers. Each CDR3 protein is one row after TCRdb ran MiXCR on the PCR reads. The table lists some 490,000 distinct CDR3 sequences, about 12% of them singletons, with more than 5.5% in the top ten. Germline trimming cut 10 bases from V and 7 bases from J; bases unmatched to any gene: 13. The CDR3 is made up of 15 amino acids. The chain uses TRBV12-3 or TRBV12-4 and TRBJ1-2; 12 bases agree with TRBD1. This receptor was identified in a human donor who donated a stem cell graft to a child with combined immunodeficiency. Sequences were derived from PBMCs from the stem cell graft donor, sampled from the stem cell graft. CDR3 nucleotides: TGTGCCATCCTGGGGGGGGACAGGGGGCTAATTGGCTACACCTTC. Translated: CAILGGDRGLIGYTF.